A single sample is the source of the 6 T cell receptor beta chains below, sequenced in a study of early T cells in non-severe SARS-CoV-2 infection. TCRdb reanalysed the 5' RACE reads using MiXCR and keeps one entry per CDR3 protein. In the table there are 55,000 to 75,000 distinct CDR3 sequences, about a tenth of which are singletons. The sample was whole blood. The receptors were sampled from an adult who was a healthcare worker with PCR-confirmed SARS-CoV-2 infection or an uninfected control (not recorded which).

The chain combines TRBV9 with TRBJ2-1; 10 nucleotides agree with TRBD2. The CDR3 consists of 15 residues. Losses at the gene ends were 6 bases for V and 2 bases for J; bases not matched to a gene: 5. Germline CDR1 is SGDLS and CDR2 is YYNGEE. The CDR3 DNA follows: TGTGCCAGCACACAGCGGGAGGGCCCCTACAATGAGCAGTTCTTC. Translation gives CASTQREGPYNEQFF. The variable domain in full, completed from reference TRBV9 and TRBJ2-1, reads DSGVTQTPKHLITATGQRVTLRCSPRSGDLSVYWYQQSLDQGLQFLIQYYNGEERAKGNILERFSAQQFPDLHSELNLSSLELGDSALYFCASTQREGPYNEQFFGPGTRLTVL.

The CDR3 nucleotides are TGTGCCAGCGCCCCCTCTAGCGGGAGCAATGAGCAGTTCTTC. As protein: CASAPSSGSNEQFF. J is TRBJ2-1 and V is TRBV12-3 or TRBV12-4, with 10 nucleotides matching TRBD2. V lost 8 bases to trimming and J lost 6 bases; unmatched junction nucleotides: 7. This CDR3 spans 14 amino acids.

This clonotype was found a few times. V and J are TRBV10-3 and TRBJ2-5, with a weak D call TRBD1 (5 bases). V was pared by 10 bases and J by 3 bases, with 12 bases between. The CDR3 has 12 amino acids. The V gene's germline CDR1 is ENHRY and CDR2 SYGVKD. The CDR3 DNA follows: TGTGCCACCGGACATTCCGAAGAGACCCAGTACTTC. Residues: CATGHSEETQYF.

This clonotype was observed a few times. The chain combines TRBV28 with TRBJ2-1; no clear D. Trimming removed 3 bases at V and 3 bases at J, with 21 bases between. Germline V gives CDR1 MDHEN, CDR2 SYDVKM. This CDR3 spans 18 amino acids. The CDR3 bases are TGTGCCAGCAGTTTCCTTCCCTCCACTTATCAGGTCTACAATGAGCAGTTCTTC. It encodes CASSFLPSTYQVYNEQFF.

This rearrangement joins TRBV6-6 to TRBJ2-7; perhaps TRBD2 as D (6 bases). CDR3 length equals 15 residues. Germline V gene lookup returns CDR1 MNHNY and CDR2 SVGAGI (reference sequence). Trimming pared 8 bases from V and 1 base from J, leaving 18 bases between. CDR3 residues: CASDAARDSSYEQYF. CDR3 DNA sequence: TGTGCCAGCGATGCTGCCCGGGACTCATCCTACGAGCAGTACTTC.

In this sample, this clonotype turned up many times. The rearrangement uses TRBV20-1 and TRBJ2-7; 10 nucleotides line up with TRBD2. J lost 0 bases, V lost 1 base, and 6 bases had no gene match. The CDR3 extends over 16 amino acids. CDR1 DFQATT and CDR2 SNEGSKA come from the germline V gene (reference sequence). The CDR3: CSARASGRIFSYEQYF. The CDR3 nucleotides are TGCAGTGCTAGAGCTAGCGGGAGAATCTTCTCCTACGAGCAGTACTTC.